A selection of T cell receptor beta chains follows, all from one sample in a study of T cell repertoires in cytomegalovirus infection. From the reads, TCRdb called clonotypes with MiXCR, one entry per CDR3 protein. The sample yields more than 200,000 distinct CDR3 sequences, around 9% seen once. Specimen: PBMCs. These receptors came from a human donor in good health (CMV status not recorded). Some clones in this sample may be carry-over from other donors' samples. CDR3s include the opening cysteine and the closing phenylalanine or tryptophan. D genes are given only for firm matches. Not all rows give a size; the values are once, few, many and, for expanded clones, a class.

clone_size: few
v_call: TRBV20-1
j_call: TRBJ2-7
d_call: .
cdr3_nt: TGCAGTGCTAGACTTGAAGAAGAGCAGTACTTC
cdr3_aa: CSARLEEEQYF

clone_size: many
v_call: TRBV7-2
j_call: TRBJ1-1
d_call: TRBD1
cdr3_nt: TGTGCCAGCAGTTCTACGGGACAGCTTATGAACACTGAAGCTTTCTTT
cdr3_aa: CASSSTGQLMNTEAFF

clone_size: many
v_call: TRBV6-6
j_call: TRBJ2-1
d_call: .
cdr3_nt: TGTGCCAGCAGCCGAAAGGATGAGCAGTTCTTC
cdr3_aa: CASSRKDEQFF

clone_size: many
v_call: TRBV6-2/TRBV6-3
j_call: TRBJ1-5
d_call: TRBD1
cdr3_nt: TGTGCCAGCAGGAATGCAGGGGGTCAGGGCAATCAGCCCCAGCATTTT
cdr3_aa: CASRNAGGQGNQPQHF

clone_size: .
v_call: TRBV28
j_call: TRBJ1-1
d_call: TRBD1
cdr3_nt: TGTGCCAGCAGACCCCCAGGGGGGCGGACTGAAGCTTTCTTT
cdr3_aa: CASRPPGGRTEAFF

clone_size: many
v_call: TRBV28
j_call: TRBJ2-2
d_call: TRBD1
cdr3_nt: TGTGCCAGCAGTCCTAGGGACAGGTACACCGGGGAGCTGTTTTTT
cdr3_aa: CASSPRDRYTGELFF

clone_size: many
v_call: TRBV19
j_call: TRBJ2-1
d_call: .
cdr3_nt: TGTGCCAGTAGTAAGTTGGTATACACGGATGAGCAGTTCTTC
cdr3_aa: CASSKLVYTDEQFF

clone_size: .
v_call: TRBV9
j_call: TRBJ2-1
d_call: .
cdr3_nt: TGTGCCAGCAGCGTAGCCCAGGGGTCATACAATGAGCAGTTCTTC
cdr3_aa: CASSVAQGSYNEQFF

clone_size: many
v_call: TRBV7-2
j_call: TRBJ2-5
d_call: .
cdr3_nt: TGTGCCAGCAGACCCCTCCGGGGCCTAAACAGGGAGACCCAGTACTTC
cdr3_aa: CASRPLRGLNRETQYF

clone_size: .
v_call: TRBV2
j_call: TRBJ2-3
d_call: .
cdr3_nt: TGTGCCAGCAGTGAAGAAAGAACAGATACGCAGTATTTT
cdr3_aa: CASSEERTDTQYF

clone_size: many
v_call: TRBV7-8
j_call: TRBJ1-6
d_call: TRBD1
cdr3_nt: TGTGCCAGCAGAACCACAGGGGGCGGATCACCCCTCCACTTT
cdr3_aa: CASRTTGGGSPLHF

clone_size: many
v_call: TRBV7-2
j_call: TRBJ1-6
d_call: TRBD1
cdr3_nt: TGTGCCAGCAGCCTCGGGACAGCCAATTCACCCCTCCACTTT
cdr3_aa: CASSLGTANSPLHF

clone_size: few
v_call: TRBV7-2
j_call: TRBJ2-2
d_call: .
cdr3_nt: TGTGCCAGCAGCTCCCAAATCGTGGGGACCGGGGAGCTGTTTTTT
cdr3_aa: CASSSQIVGTGELFF

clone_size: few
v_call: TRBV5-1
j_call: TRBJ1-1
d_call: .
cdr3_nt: TGCGCCAGCAGCTCCCAGTCTGGCGCTGAAGCTTTCTTT
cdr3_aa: CASSSQSGAEAFF

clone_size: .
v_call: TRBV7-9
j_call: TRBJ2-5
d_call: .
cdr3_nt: TGTGCCAGCAACTTAGCGCTCGGGGGCCAAGAGACCCAGTACTTC
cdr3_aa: CASNLALGGQETQYF

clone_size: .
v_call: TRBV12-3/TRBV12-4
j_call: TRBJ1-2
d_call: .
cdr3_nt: TGTGCCAGCAGTGGGACTCCTGGCGGAGGCTACACCTTC
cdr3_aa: CASSGTPGGGYTF

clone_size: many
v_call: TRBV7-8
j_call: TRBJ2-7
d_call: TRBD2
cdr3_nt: TGTGCCAGCGTTCAGACTAGCGGTACGCTATCTACGGTCTACGAGCAGTACTTC
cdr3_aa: CASVQTSGTLSTVYEQYF

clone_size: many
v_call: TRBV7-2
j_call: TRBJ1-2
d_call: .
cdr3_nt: TGTGCCAGCAGCCCGGGGGGGGTCGATCGGTATGGCTACACCTTC
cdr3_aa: CASSPGGVDRYGYTF

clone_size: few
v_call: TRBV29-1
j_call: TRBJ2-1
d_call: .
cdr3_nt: TGCAGCGGGGGGAGGAATGAGCAGTTCTTC
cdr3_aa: CSGGRNEQFF

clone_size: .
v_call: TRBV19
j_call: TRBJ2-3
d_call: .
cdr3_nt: TGTGCCAGTAGTATAGGCGATACGCAGTATTTT
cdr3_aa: CASSIGDTQYF

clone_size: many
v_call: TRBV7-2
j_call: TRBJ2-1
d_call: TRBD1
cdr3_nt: TGTGCCAGCAGCTTTTCCACCGGGACAGGGTCCAATGAGCAGTTCTTC
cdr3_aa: CASSFSTGTGSNEQFF

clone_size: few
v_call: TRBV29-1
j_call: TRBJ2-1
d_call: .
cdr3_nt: TGCAGCGCTTCGACTAGTATAAAGCAGTTCTTC
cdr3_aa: CSASTSIKQFF

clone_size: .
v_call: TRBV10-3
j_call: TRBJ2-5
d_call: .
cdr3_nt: TGTGCCATCAGTCCCACAGGGAGCCAAGAGACCCAGTACTTC
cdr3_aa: CAISPTGSQETQYF

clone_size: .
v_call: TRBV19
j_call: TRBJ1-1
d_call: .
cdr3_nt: TGTGCCAGTGTCCGGGGGGCTCTAATGAATACTGAAGCTTTCTTT
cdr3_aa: CASVRGALMNTEAFF

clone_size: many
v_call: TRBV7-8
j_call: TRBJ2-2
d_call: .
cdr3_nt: TGTGCCAGCAGCTTAGCGACGCACCAAACCGGGGAGCTGTTTTTT
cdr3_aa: CASSLATHQTGELFF

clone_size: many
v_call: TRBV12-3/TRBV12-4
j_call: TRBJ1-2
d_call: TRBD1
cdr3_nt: TGTGCCAGCAGTTTAGAGGGACAGGGCCTTTCGGGGGGCTACACCTTC
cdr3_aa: CASSLEGQGLSGGYTF

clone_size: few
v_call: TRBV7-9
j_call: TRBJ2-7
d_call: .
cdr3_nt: TGTGCCAGCAGTCCCAAGGAGCGCAAAACCGCCTCCTACGAGCAGTACTTC
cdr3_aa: CASSPKERKTASYEQYF

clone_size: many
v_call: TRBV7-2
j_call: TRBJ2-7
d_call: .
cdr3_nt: TGTGCCAGCAGCCGCCAGTTGGGGAGCTACGAGCAGTACTTC
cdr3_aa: CASSRQLGSYEQYF

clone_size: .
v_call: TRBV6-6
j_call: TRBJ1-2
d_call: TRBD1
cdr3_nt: TGTGCCAGCAGTTACACACAGGGGATTGGCTACACCTTC
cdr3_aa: CASSYTQGIGYTF